This section outlines one T cell receptor (beta chain) sequence together with its context. No antigen is known for it. The data originate from a study of T cell responses to AZD1222 COVID-19 vaccine. Clones were read by immunoSEQ multiplex PCR, and TCRdb kept only the in-frame ones, dropping some. The sample records about 150,000 clones, approximately 90% being singletons. Regarding the study as a whole: Across the whole spike, CD4 TCRs peaked at regions 160-218 and 743-854. Scientists sampled the repertoires only once the peak T cell response had passed.

This CDR3 has 13 amino acids. The V and J ends lost 2 bases and 3 bases respectively, with 7 bases between them. Germline V gene lookup returns CDR1 MNHEY and CDR2 SMNVEV (reference sequence). This receptor was obtained from an adult in good health. This chain joins TRBV27 and TRBJ2-5; D possibly corresponds to TRBD1 (5 bases). The sample in question was peripheral blood, obtained on day 0 of MenACWY control vaccination. CDR3 nucleotide sequence: TGTGCCAGCAGTTTAAGGGGTAAAGAGACCCAGTACTTC. Translating gives CASSLRGKETQYF.